This T cell receptor beta chain was sequenced in a study of blood T cell repertoires in COVID-19. On the study more broadly: Samples representing acute and convalescent COVID-19 were sourced from the United States, Italy and Spain.

Per the study methods: Estimation of nucleated cell counts relied on the amplification of reference gene primers. This table comes from immunoSEQ multiplex PCR, and its TCRdb copy is limited to in-frame clones, with some not included. V, J and clone size were drawn from that table, and D and trimming were deduced from the DNA. Here the sample spans just under 60,000 clones, almost 80% being singletons. From germline, CDR1 is SEHNR and CDR2 FQNEAQ (reference sequence). The ends were cut back, 8 bases at V and 0 bases at J, with 14 bases in the middle. The CDR3 loop spans 14 amino acids. V is TRBV7-9 and J is TRBJ2-7; TRBD2 is a possible D gene (5 bases). The source is an elderly man with acute or convalescent COVID-19. The sequencing input was peripheral blood. CDR3 residues: CASGLTGSSYEQYF. The CDR3 nucleotides read TGTGCCAGCGGTTTAACGGGGAGCTCCTACGAGCAGTACTTC.